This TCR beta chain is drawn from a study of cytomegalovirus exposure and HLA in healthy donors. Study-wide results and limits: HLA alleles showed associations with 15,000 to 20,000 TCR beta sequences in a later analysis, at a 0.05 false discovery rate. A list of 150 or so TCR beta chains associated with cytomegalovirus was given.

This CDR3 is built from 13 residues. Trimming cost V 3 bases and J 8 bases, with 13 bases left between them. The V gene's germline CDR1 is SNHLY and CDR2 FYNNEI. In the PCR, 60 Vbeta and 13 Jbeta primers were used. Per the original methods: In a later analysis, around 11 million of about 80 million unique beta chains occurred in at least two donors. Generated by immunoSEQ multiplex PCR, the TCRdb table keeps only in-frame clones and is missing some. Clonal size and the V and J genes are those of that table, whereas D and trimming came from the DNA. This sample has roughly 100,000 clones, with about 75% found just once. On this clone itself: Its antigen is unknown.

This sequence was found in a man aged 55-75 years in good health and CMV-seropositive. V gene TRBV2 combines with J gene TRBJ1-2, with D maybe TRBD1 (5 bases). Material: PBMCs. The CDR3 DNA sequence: TGTGCCAGCAGTGATGGGGACTCCTCGGGCTACACCTTC. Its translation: CASSDGDSSGYTF.